A single sample is the source of the 23 T cell receptor beta chains below, sequenced in a study of blood T cell repertoires in COVID-19. Generated by immunoSEQ multiplex PCR, the TCRdb table keeps only in-frame clones and is missing some. Altogether approximately 250,000 clones are present, 86% being singletons, with the ten largest covering approximately 2%. The sample comprised peripheral blood. Receptors were obtained from a man aged 25-45 years with active or convalescent COVID-19.

V is TRBV4-2 and J is TRBJ2-7; tentative D call: TRBD1 (6 bases). Germline loops: CDR1 LGHNA, CDR2 YNFKEQ. This CDR3 is 17 amino acids long. V shed 4 bases and J shed 4 bases, with 23 bases lying between them. DNA of the CDR3: TGTGCCAGCAGCCGCCAGGGGCTGGAGACTGTTTTTTACGAGCAGTACTTC. Its protein is CASSRQGLETVFYEQYF.

The gene calls are TRBV6-5 and TRBJ1-3, with 9 bases lining up with TRBD1. The germline CDR1 and CDR2 sequences are MNHEY and SVGAGI. CDR3 length: 15 residues. Trimming cost V 6 bases and J 1 base; bases outside gene matches: 4. The CDR3 DNA reads as TGTGCCAGCAGCTCCGACAGGGGGTCTGGAAACACCATATATTTT. It specifies CASSSDRGSGNTIYF.

J is TRBJ1-1 and V is TRBV6-5, with unresolved D. This CDR3 has 13 amino acids. Germline values: CDR1 MNHEY, CDR2 SVGAGI. Between the trimmed V and J ends, which lost 6 bases and 8 bases, there was a span of 16 bases. CDR3 sequence: CASSFDIKEEAFF. DNA for the CDR3: TGTGCCAGCAGCTTCGACATTAAGGAAGAAGCTTTCTTT.

V and J are TRBV3-1 (or the pseudogene TRBV3-2) and TRBJ1-1; TRBD1 is a possible D gene (6 bases). The CDR3 runs to 13 residues. V lost 3 bases, J lost 10 bases, and 15 bases lay in between. CDR1 is LGHDT and CDR2 is YNNKEL in the germline V gene (reference sequence). The CDR3 DNA reads TGTGCCAGCAGCCACCGCGGGGGCTTGGGAGCTTTCTTT. It specifies CASSHRGGLGAFF.

The genes are TRBV5-5 and TRBJ1-2, with D possibly matching TRBD1 (6 bases). V lost 5 bases and J 3 bases, leaving 14 bases between the germline ends. The CDR3 runs 14 residues. Germline V gene sequence: CDR1 SGHKS, CDR2 YYEKEE (reference sequence). CDR3 bases: TGTGCCAGCAGGCCCGGGGGGGGCGACTATGGCTACACCTTC. Translation: CASRPGGGDYGYTF.

The V gene is TRBV7-2, the J gene TRBJ1-2; weak D call: TRBD1 (6 bases). Germline values: CDR1 SGHTA, CDR2 FQGNSA. V shed 2 bases and J shed 7 bases, with 17 bases lying between them. The CDR3 contains 15 residues. CDR3 residues: CASSLQQGMSSGYTF. DNA for the CDR3: TGTGCCAGCAGCTTACAGCAGGGGATGTCCTCTGGCTACACCTTC.

The chain is built from TRBV11-2 and TRBJ2-3, with 14 bases lining up with TRBD2. CDR1 is SGHAT and CDR2 is FQNNGV in the germline V gene. This CDR3 spans 15 amino acids. V lost 5 bases to trimming and J lost 5 bases; unmatched junction nucleotides: 3. The CDR3 DNA reads as TGTGCCAGCAGCCCAGGGACTAGCGGGGGAGATACGCAGTATTTT. Its protein product is CASSPGTSGGDTQYF.

The chain couples TRBV15 to TRBJ1-6, with 7 bases lining up with TRBD1. The V segment lost 2 bases and the J segment 7 bases; nucleotides outside the gene matches: 14. The germline V gene encodes CDR1 LNHNV and CDR2 YYDKDF (reference sequence). The CDR3 sequence is 18 residues long. The CDR3 loop is CATSRKGTAPGGNSPLHF. CDR3 in DNA: TGTGCCACCAGCAGAAAGGGGACCGCCCCAGGGGGGAATTCACCCCTCCACTTT.

The chain uses TRBV6-5 and TRBJ2-7; possible D gene TRBD2, 7 bases. V lost 0 bases and J 5 bases, leaving 14 bases between the germline ends. The length of the CDR3 is 15 residues. Per the germline V gene, CDR1 is MNHEY and CDR2 is SVGAGI. CDR3 DNA: TGTGCCAGCAGTTACTCGGGGGGGGCGGGCCACGAGCAGTACTTC. Translating gives CASSYSGGAGHEQYF.

The chain carries TRBV9 and TRBJ2-4; D is possibly TRBD2 (6 bases). Trimming left V 0 bases short and J 8 bases short, with 15 bases between. CDR3 length equals 15 residues. Per the germline V gene, CDR1 is SGDLS and CDR2 is YYNGEE. Here the CDR3 reads CASSVASGGFDIQYF. The CDR3, as DNA: TGTGCCAGCAGCGTAGCATCCGGGGGTTTTGACATTCAGTACTTC.

The chain combines TRBV6-1 with TRBJ2-7; D remains ambiguous. Germline V gives CDR1 MNHNS, CDR2 SASEGT. There are 13 residues in the CDR3. The V end was cut by 1 base, the J end by 3 bases, with 7 bases between. The CDR3 reads CASSEGLVYEQYF. DNA of the CDR3: TGTGCCAGCAGTGAAGGACTTGTCTACGAGCAGTACTTC.

V gene TRBV4-1 combines with J gene TRBJ1-5; TRBD1 matches 10 bases. J was trimmed by 5 bases and V by 4 bases; bases with no gene match: 14. This CDR3 has 18 amino acids. The germline V gene encodes CDR1 MGHRA and CDR2 YSYEKL. The CDR3 DNA reads as TGCGCCAGCAGCCCTCATGTAAGAGCGACAGGGGGCGATCAGCCCCAGCATTTT. Its protein product is CASSPHVRATGGDQPQHF.

This rearrangement joins TRBV4-1 to TRBJ2-1; D might be TRBD2 (5 bases). V lost 0 bases to trimming and J lost 4 bases, with 19 bases between them. This CDR3 has 18 residues. Germline V gene sequence: CDR1 MGHRA, CDR2 YSYEKL. CDR3 residues: CASSQDEGSTIVYNEQFF. In DNA, the CDR3 is TGCGCCAGCAGCCAAGATGAAGGGAGCACCATCGTTTACAATGAGCAGTTCTTC.

V gene TRBV7-2 combines with J gene TRBJ1-2; 11 bases align to TRBD1. V lost 5 bases and J lost 5; bases outside the gene matches: 10. The CDR3 covers 16 residues. Germline CDR1 SGHTA, CDR2 FQGNSA. The CDR3 region has the DNA TGTGCCAGCAGCCTAAGGACAGGGGGCGCGGTTTATGGCTACACCTTC. Its protein product is CASSLRTGGAVYGYTF.

J is TRBJ1-5 and V is TRBV19, with TRBD1 identical over 9 bases. Looked up from germline, CDR1 is LNHDA and CDR2 is SQIVND (reference sequence). V gave up 3 bases and J gave up 3 bases; unmatched junction bases: 3. The CDR3 contains 15 residues. This CDR3 is CASSMTGGNNQPQHF. The CDR3 bases are TGTGCCAGTAGTATGACAGGGGGAAACAATCAGCCCCAGCATTTT.

This chain links TRBV9 with TRBJ2-5; 9 nucleotides align to TRBD2. V lost 4 bases, J lost 0 bases, and 10 bases stayed unmatched. The CDR3 extends over 17 amino acids. CDR1 and CDR2 from the germline V gene are SGDLS and YYNGEE. The CDR3 region has the DNA TGTGCCAGCAGCCCCGATGAAAGCGGGGGGCACCAAGAGACCCAGTACTTC. Protein: CASSPDESGGHQETQYF.

The chain has TRBV5-4 and TRBJ2-7, with D uncertain. This CDR3 spans 12 amino acids. The V gene's germline CDR1 is SGHNT and CDR2 YYREEE (reference sequence). The V and J ends lost 4 bases and 1 base respectively, with 6 bases between them. This CDR3 is CASSGLSYEQYF. The CDR3, as DNA: TGTGCCAGCAGCGGGCTTTCCTACGAGCAGTACTTC.

This chain connects TRBV2 to TRBJ1-1; TRBD1 might be the D (5 bases). Germline V gene data show CDR1 as SNHLY and CDR2 as FYNNEI. This CDR3 spans 12 amino acids. Between the trimmed V and J ends, which lost 1 base and 8 bases, there was a span of 8 bases. CDR3 amino acids: CASSEGTPEAFF. CDR3 coding DNA: TGTGCCAGCAGTGAAGGGACACCGGAAGCTTTCTTT.

The V gene is TRBV30, the J gene TRBJ2-3; 7 nucleotides match TRBD1. This CDR3 has 15 amino acids. The junction had 7 bases not matched to a gene; V was cut back by 4 bases and J by 0 bases. CDR1 is GTSNPN and CDR2 is SVGIG in the germline V gene (reference sequence). CDR3 nucleotide sequence: TGTGCCTGGAACAGGGGTCAGCATAGCACAGATACGCAGTATTTT. Its protein is CAWNRGQHSTDTQYF.

The chain combines TRBV29-1 with TRBJ1-2, with 10 bases lining up with TRBD1. Losses at the gene ends were 7 bases for V and 6 bases for J; bases not matched to a gene: 5. Germline values: CDR1 SQVTM, CDR2 ANQGSEA. This CDR3 region has 12 residues. The CDR3 here is CSAGQGVNGYTF. The CDR3 DNA reads TGCAGCGCCGGACAGGGGGTCAATGGCTACACCTTC.

In DNA form, the CDR3 reads TGTGCCACCGCACAGGGGGCCGCGAACACCGGGGAGCTGTTTTTT. It is translated as CATAQGAANTGELFF. The chain uses TRBV19 and TRBJ2-2; TRBD1 matches 9 bases. The CDR3 consists of 15 residues. J was trimmed by 0 bases and V by 10 bases; bases with no gene match: 6. CDR1 LNHDA and CDR2 SQIVND come from the germline V gene (reference sequence).

A single count supports this clone. CDR3 bases: TGCGCCAGCAGCTTGGACAGAGCGAACACTGAAGCTTTCTTT. This encodes CASSLDRANTEAFF. The chain uses TRBV5-1 and TRBJ1-1; D is uncertain. V was pared by 0 bases and J by 1 base, with 7 bases between. Germline-derived CDR1 and CDR2 are SGHRS and YFSETQ. The CDR3 covers 14 residues. The whole variable domain, filled in from reference TRBV5-1 and TRBJ1-1, reads KAGVTQTPRYLIKTRGQQVTLSCSPISGHRSVSWYQQTPGQGLQFLFEYFSETQRNKGNFPGRFSGRQFSNSRSEMNVSTLELGDSALYLCASSLDRANTEAFFGQGTRLTVV.

The gene calls are TRBV6-4 and TRBJ2-1; TRBD1 matches 10 bases. Unmatched junction bases numbered 9, after V lost 11 bases and J lost 8 bases. The CDR3 totals 13 residues. The V gene's germline CDR1 is MRHNA and CDR2 SNTAGT. The CDR3 DNA is TGTGCCTGTGGGACAGGGGTATTGGATGAGCAGTTCTTC. This codes for CACGTGVLDEQFF.